These 3 T cell receptor beta chains were all obtained from the same sample, sequenced in a study of T cells in Graves' hyperthyroidism and ophthalmopathy. There were TCR beta CDR3 regions amplified from RNA transcripts. Using the HTBI primer set, a first-round RT-PCR was run on the TCR CDR3. TCRdb reanalysed the multiplex PCR reads using MiXCR and keeps one entry per CDR3 protein. The sample has 500,000 or so distinct CDR3 sequences; 15% to 20% are singletons. Sequencing used blood. The source of these receptors is a woman in her twenties or thirties with Graves' ophthalmopathy.

This clonotype was picked up many times. J is TRBJ2-2 and V is TRBV2; no reliable D call. Trimming pared 1 base from V and 6 bases from J, leaving 6 bases between. CDR1 and CDR2 from the germline V gene are SNHLY and FYNNEI. CDR3 length equals 13 residues. CDR3 nucleotide sequence: TGTGCCAGCAGTGAAGTGAATCCCGGGGAGCTGTTTTTT. Translated: CASSEVNPGELFF.

This clonotype came up many times. The chain links TRBV30 to TRBJ1-1; 7 nucleotides match TRBD1. Germline CDR1 reads GTSNPN; CDR2 reads SVGIG (reference sequence). The CDR3 has 13 residues. V lost 5 bases to trimming and J lost 0 bases; unmatched junction nucleotides: 3. The chain's CDR3 is CAWQTGMNTEAFF. The CDR3 DNA reads TGTGCCTGGCAGACAGGGATGAACACTGAAGCTTTCTTT.

The rearrangement links TRBV7-9 to TRBJ2-5, with D possibly being TRBD2 (6 bases). This CDR3 spans 14 amino acids. Germline-derived CDR1 and CDR2 are SEHNR and FQNEAQ (reference sequence). Trimming removed 5 bases from V and 5 bases from J, with 15 bases in between. The chain's CDR3 is CASSVGVGGETQYF. The CDR3 bases are TGTGCCAGCAGCGTCGGTGTAGGAGGGGAGACCCAGTACTTC.